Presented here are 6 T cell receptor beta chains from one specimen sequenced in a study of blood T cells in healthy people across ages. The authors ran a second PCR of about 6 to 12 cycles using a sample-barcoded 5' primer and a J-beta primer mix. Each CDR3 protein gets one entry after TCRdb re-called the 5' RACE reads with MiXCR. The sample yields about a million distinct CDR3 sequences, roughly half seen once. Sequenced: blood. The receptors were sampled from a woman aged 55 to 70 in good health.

CDR3 sequence (DNA): TGTGCCAGCGCCCTAGCGGGAGACACAGATACGCAGTATTTT. Its protein is CASALAGDTDTQYF. This rearrangement joins TRBV6-2 or TRBV6-3 to TRBJ2-3; TRBD2 matches at 10 bases. The CDR3 totals 14 residues. After removal of 8 bases from V and 2 bases from J, the junction contained 4 bases not matched to a gene. Looked up from germline, CDR1 is MNHEY and CDR2 is SVGEGT.

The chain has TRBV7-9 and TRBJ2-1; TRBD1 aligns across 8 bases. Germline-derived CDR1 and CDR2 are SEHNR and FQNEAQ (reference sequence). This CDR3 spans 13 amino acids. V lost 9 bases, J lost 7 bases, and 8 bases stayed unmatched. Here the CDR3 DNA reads TGTGCCAGTCCAGGGGGCCGGTCGAATGAGCAGTTCTTC. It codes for CASPGGRSNEQFF.

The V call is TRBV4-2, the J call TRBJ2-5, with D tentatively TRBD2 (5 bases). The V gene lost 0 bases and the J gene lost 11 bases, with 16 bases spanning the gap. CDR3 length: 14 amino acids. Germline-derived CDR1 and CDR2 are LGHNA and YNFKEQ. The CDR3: CASSQDLGAREQYF. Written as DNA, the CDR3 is TGTGCCAGCAGCCAAGATCTGGGAGCGAGAGAGCAGTACTTC.

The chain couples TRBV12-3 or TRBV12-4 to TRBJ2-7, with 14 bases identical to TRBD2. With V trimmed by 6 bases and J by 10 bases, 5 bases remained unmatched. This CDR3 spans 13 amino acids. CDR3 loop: CASRPGTSGSQYF. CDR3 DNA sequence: TGTGCCAGCAGGCCCGGGACTAGCGGGAGTCAGTACTTC.

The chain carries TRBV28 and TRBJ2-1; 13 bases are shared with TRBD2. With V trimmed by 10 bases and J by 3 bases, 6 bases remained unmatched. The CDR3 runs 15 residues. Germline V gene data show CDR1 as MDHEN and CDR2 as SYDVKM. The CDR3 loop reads CATGLAGVGYNEQFF. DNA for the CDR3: TGTGCCACAGGACTAGCGGGAGTGGGCTACAATGAGCAGTTCTTC.

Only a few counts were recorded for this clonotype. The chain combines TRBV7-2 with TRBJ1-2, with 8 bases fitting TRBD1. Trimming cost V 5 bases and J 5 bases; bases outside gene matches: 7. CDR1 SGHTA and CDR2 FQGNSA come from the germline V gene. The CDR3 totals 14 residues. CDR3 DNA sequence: TGTGCCAGCAGCCCCAGGGGGCGTGAGTATGGCTACACCTTC. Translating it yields CASSPRGREYGYTF.